Below, 10 T cell receptor beta chains from the same sample are listed, as sequenced in a study of shared clonotypes between healthy human individuals. Terminally differentiated effector memory CD45RA+ cells were excluded by CCR7 positive selection of CD45RO-negative cells. TCRdb keeps only in-frame clones here, not all; method: immunoSEQ multiplex PCR. The profile shows approximately 1.9 million clones, 80% to 95% of them singletons. Material for sequencing was naive CD8+ T cells from PBMCs. These receptors all stem from a man aged 18-30 years in good health. Some clones in this sample may be carry-over from other donors' samples.

CDR3 sequence (DNA): TGTGCCATCAGTGACCCGACAAATGAGCAGTTCTTC. Translating it yields CAISDPTNEQFF. The V call is TRBV10-3, the J call TRBJ2-1; D remains unclear. Germline loops: CDR1 ENHRY, CDR2 SYGVKD. This CDR3 is built from 12 residues. The ends were cut back, 3 bases at V and 7 bases at J, with 7 bases in the middle.

This clone was found once. Other DNA sequences in this sample translate to the same CDR3. The genes are TRBV9 and TRBJ1-1; D is unclear. With 0 bases removed from V and 4 bases from J, the gap between germline ends came to 13 bases. Germline CDR1 SGDLS, CDR2 YYNGEE. The length of the CDR3 is 15 residues. The CDR3 spells CASSVGKGGGTEAFF. The CDR3 DNA reads as TGTGCCAGCAGCGTAGGAAAGGGAGGAGGCACTGAAGCTTTCTTT.

The rearrangement links TRBV29-1 to TRBJ2-5, with D hard to call. CDR1 is SQVTM, CDR2 ANQGSEA, per germline. Trimming took off 3 bases at V and 9 bases at J, with 17 bases between the two ends. The CDR3 is 13 amino acids. In DNA form, the CDR3 reads TGCAGCGTTGACGCGATGGGCCCCATGTCCCAGTACTTC. It yields the protein CSVDAMGPMSQYF.

The chain uses TRBV5-5 and TRBJ2-7; D is unclear. Germline CDR1 and CDR2: SGHKS and YYEKEE (reference sequence). V dropped 3 bases and J dropped 4 bases, with 20 bases sitting between them. CDR3 length: 16 residues. For the CDR3, the DNA is TGTGCCAGCAGCTCCAGGACCGGCCCTTCCCCATACGAGCAGTACTTC. Amino acid sequence: CASSSRTGPSPYEQYF.

This clone has just one count. The identical CDR3 is also encoded by other nucleotide sequences in the sample. The V gene is TRBV28, the J gene TRBJ2-7; no definite D call. Germline CDR1 MDHEN, CDR2 SYDVKM. The CDR3 spans 13 residues. Trimming shortened V by 3 bases and J by 1 base, and 7 bases separated the two germline ends. CDR3 coding DNA: TGTGCCAGCAGTTTCGGGCCTTCCTACGAGCAGTACTTC. This encodes CASSFGPSYEQYF.

The rearrangement joins TRBV13 to TRBJ2-1; 11 bases map to TRBD2. Germline CDR1 is PRHDT and CDR2 is FYEKMQ (reference sequence). The trim removed 8 bases at V and 7 bases at J, leaving 7 bases unmatched. The CDR3 spans 14 residues. The CDR3 sequence is CASLTSGITNEQFF. The CDR3 nucleotides are TGTGCCAGCTTGACTAGCGGGATCACTAATGAGCAGTTCTTC.

The chain recombines TRBV27 with TRBJ2-2; maybe TRBD2 (5 bases). The CDR3 extends over 14 amino acids. V was shortened by 2 bases and J by 4 bases, with 8 bases between the two germline ends. Germline V lookup: CDR1 MNHEY, CDR2 SMNVEV (reference sequence). The CDR3 nucleotides read TGTGCCAGCAGTTTAAGGGCGGGCACCGGGGAGCTGTTTTTT. Protein: CASSLRAGTGELFF.

The V call is TRBV10-1, the J call TRBJ2-7; D is uncertain. The CDR3 covers 13 residues. V was trimmed by 3 bases and J by 1 base, leaving 7 bases between them. CDR1 and CDR2 from the germline V gene are WNHNN and SYGVQD (reference sequence). CDR3 sequence reads: CASSDGVSYEQYF. CDR3 DNA sequence: TGCGCCAGCAGTGATGGAGTATCCTACGAGCAGTACTTC.

The rearrangement joins TRBV27 to TRBJ1-3; D unresolved. V was shortened by 4 bases and J by 0 bases, with 4 bases between the two germline ends. CDR1 and CDR2 from the germline V gene are MNHEY and SMNVEV (reference sequence). The length of the CDR3 is 13 residues. DNA for the CDR3: TGTGCCAGCAGTTACAGCTCTGGAAACACCATATATTTT. Protein sequence: CASSYSSGNTIYF.

This rearrangement joins TRBV10-3 to TRBJ2-7, with no clear D. Trimming left V 3 bases short and J 5 bases short, with 8 bases between. The CDR3 sequence is 12 residues long. Germline V gene sequence: CDR1 ENHRY, CDR2 SYGVKD. The CDR3 reads CAISDMVNEQYF. The CDR3 nucleotides read TGTGCCATCAGTGACATGGTTAACGAGCAGTACTTC.